The subject of this entry is one T cell receptor beta chain. Its antigen is unidentified. This sample was taken from a study of monozygotic twins with cystic fibrosis. Study results and caveats: Shared CDR3 numbers were not associated with age, concordance or severity.

The germline V gene encodes CDR1 KGHSH and CDR2 LQKENI. The CDR3 covers 13 residues. The J segment lost 9 bases and the V segment lost 5 bases, leaving 4 bases of the junction unmatched. Data came from immunoSEQ multiplex PCR; TCRdb stores just in-frame clones and leaves some out. The sample has some 10,000 clones; just over 99% are singletons. The chain carries TRBV18 and TRBJ1-6, with 7 positions matching TRBD1. Sequenced sample: blood. This TCR came from a man between 18 and 35 years old with cystic fibrosis. CDR3 coding DNA: TGTGCCAGCTCAGACAGGGAAGGTTCACCCCTCCACTTT. Translation: CASSDREGSPLHF.